This T cell receptor (beta chain) was documented in a study of graft-versus-host responses after intestinal transplantation. The overall study: Recipients uniformly received anti-thymocyte globulin induction, followed by tacrolimus and steroids for roughly three years.

Study outcomes and limitations: GvH clonotypes were identified within recipient marrow, with a subset emerging first in ileum or blood.

Libraries were prepared by immunoSEQ multiplex PCR; TCRdb keeps only in-frame clonotypes and omits some of them. In the table there are about 89,000 clones, approximately 94% of which are singletons. This CDR3 has 16 amino acids. The V end lost 0 bases, the J end lost 4 bases, and 13 bases lay between the germline ends. The germline CDR1 and CDR2 sequences are LGHNA and YSLEER. To note about this clone: Its antigen remains unidentified.

V gene TRBV4-3 combines with J gene TRBJ1-5; a possible D gene is TRBD1 (5 bases). Sequences were derived from unstimulated CD8+ T cells sorted from spleen or lymph node cells, sampled before intestinal transplant. This clonotype originated in a human donor who received an intestinal transplant. CDR3: CASSQDRAGTNQPQHF. The CDR3, as DNA: TGCGCCAGCAGCCAAGATCGGGCAGGGACTAATCAGCCCCAGCATTTT.